These 30 T cell receptor beta chains came from one sample sequenced in a study of OX40 agonist ivuxolimab in advanced cancers. Some clones are missing from TCRdb's copy, which holds only in-frame ones; the method was immunoSEQ multiplex PCR. Here the sample spans about 14,000 clones, about 75% being singletons. The sample consisted of CD4+ or CD8+ T cells sorted from blood, taken in a trial of the OX40 agonist ivuxolimab. The source is an adult with an advanced solid tumor such as melanoma, head and neck, liver or kidney cancer.

This clone has more than one count but fewer than ten. The rearrangement joins TRBV19 to TRBJ1-3; D gene unclear. The ends were cut back, 3 bases at V and 0 bases at J, with 6 bases in the middle. This CDR3 comprises 14 residues. Germline V gene data show CDR1 as LNHDA and CDR2 as SQIVND (reference sequence). CDR3 protein: CASSIAASGNTIYF. The DNA for the CDR3 is TGTGCCAGTAGTATTGCGGCCTCTGGAAACACCATATATTTT.

This chain joins TRBV11-3 and TRBJ2-1; the D gene could be TRBD1 or TRBD2 (5 bases each). CDR3 size: 18 residues. Trimming took off 5 bases at V and 7 bases at J, with 27 bases between the two ends. CDR1 and CDR2 (germline): SGHNT, YENEEA. CDR3 amino acids: CASSPRLGPGTKPNEQFF. For the CDR3, the DNA is TGTGCCAGCAGCCCTAGATTGGGACCCGGGACCAAACCAAATGAGCAGTTCTTC.

The chain is built from TRBV7-8 and TRBJ1-2; the match to TRBD1 covers 10 bases. The CDR3 is made up of 20 amino acids. Germline CDR1 is SGHVS and CDR2 is FQNEAQ. Germline trimming cut 5 bases from V and 6 bases from J; bases unmatched to any gene: 24. The CDR3 DNA reads TGTGCCAGCAGCCACGGTCCCGGACAGGGGGTCCTATATAGGGAGAATGGCTACACCTTC. It translates to CASSHGPGQGVLYRENGYTF.

This clone has more than one count but fewer than ten. The V call is TRBV27, the J call TRBJ2-3, with 7 bases that match TRBD1. Germline V gives CDR1 MNHEY, CDR2 SMNVEV (reference sequence). The CDR3 is made up of 15 amino acids. Trimming removed 6 bases from V and 2 bases from J; junction bases left unmatched: 8. CDR3 DNA sequence: TGTGCCAGCAGCGACAGGGTTGGCGCCACAGATACGCAGTATTTT. Amino acids: CASSDRVGATDTQYF.

This sequence joins TRBV7-2 and TRBJ2-1; 10 bases align to TRBD2. The CDR3 covers 15 residues. V was clipped by 6 bases and J by 4 bases; unmatched bases: 6. Per germline, CDR1 SGHTA and CDR2 FQGNSA. In DNA, the CDR3 is TGTGCCAGCAGTTCACTAGCGGGGACATACAATGAGCAGTTCTTC. Its translation: CASSSLAGTYNEQFF.

The chain links TRBV7-9 to TRBJ1-2; possible D gene TRBD1, 5 bases. The germline CDR1 and CDR2 sequences are SEHNR and FQNEAQ (reference sequence). Trimming left V 4 bases short and J 4 bases short, with 28 bases between. The CDR3 covers 19 residues. CDR3 in amino acids: CASSSPFPTVQGVSYGYTF. CDR3 sequence (DNA): TGTGCCAGCAGCTCTCCCTTCCCGACCGTTCAGGGAGTTTCCTATGGCTACACCTTC.

This chain's CDR3 is CASSLVHSYEQYF. For the CDR3, the DNA is TGTGCCAGCAGCTTAGTACACTCCTACGAGCAGTACTTC. The V and J genes are TRBV7-9 and TRBJ2-7; D not certain. V was trimmed by 1 base and J by 0 bases, leaving 4 bases between them. Germline-derived CDR1 and CDR2 are SEHNR and FQNEAQ (reference sequence). This CDR3 has 13 residues.

This clone has more than one count but fewer than ten. The chain employs TRBV7-8 and TRBJ2-7, with D uncertain. The CDR3 length is 13 residues. V lost 5 bases, J lost 3 bases, and 11 bases lay in between. Germline CDR1 and CDR2: SGHVS and FQNEAQ. Written as DNA, the CDR3 is TGTGCCAGCAGCCAGTCACCAGGCTACGAGCAGTACTTC. Amino acids: CASSQSPGYEQYF.

This clone was recorded once. V usage is TRBV19 and J usage is TRBJ2-1, with TRBD1 matching over 7 bases. Losses at the gene ends were 3 bases for V and 4 bases for J; bases not matched to a gene: 3. The V gene's germline CDR1 is LNHDA and CDR2 SQIVND (reference sequence). The CDR3 length is 14 residues. The CDR3 sequence is CASSMTGNYNEQFF. CDR3 sequence (DNA): TGTGCCAGTAGTATGACAGGGAATTACAATGAGCAGTTCTTC.

This clone was picked up a small number of times. The chain recombines TRBV13 with TRBJ2-1, with 10 positions matching TRBD2. The V and J ends lost 0 bases and 9 bases, in that order; junction bases with no gene match: 11. Germline values: CDR1 PRHDT, CDR2 FYEKMQ (reference sequence). CDR3 length equals 17 residues. CDR3 sequence reads: CASSLGVAGGEVVEQFF. The CDR3 bases are TGTGCCAGCAGCTTAGGGGTAGCGGGGGGTGAGGTAGTTGAGCAGTTCTTC. The entire variable domain, with the rest obtained from reference TRBV13 and TRBJ2-1, is as follows: AAGVIQSPRHLIKEKRETATLKCYPIPRHDTVYWYQQGPGQDPQFLISFYEKMQSDKGSIPDRFSAQQFSDYHSELNMSSLELGDSALYFCASSLGVAGGEVVEQFFGPGTRLTVL.

The V call is TRBV28, the J call TRBJ2-2; D possibly corresponds to TRBD1 (5 bases). Germline V gives CDR1 MDHEN, CDR2 SYDVKM. Trimming pared 3 bases from V and 0 bases from J, leaving 8 bases between. The CDR3 totals 15 residues. CDR3 residues: CASSLGRANTGELFF. CDR3 bases: TGTGCCAGCAGTTTGGGCAGGGCGAACACCGGGGAGCTGTTTTTT.

This chain links TRBV9 with TRBJ1-1, with TRBD1 matching over 8 bases. This CDR3 spans 15 amino acids. The J segment lost 5 bases and the V segment lost 4 bases, leaving 10 bases of the junction unmatched. Per germline, CDR1 SGDLS and CDR2 YYNGEE. This CDR3 is CASSPSGGAETEAFF. CDR3 sequence (DNA): TGTGCCAGCAGCCCATCAGGGGGCGCAGAGACTGAAGCTTTCTTT.

V is TRBV25-1 and J is TRBJ1-3; D unresolved. This CDR3 contains 16 residues. Trimming removed 1 base from V and 4 bases from J, with 14 bases in between. CDR1 is MGHDK and CDR2 is SYGVNS in the germline V gene. The CDR3 DNA follows: TGTGCCAGCAGTGAATCTGAGTTCGGAAGGGGAAACACCATATATTTT. Translated, it gives CASSESEFGRGNTIYF.

The V gene is TRBV10-3, the J gene TRBJ2-3; TRBD2 matches 10 bases. The CDR3 totals 14 residues. The V gene's germline CDR1 is ENHRY and CDR2 SYGVKD. V trimming: 7 bases; J trimming: 4 bases; junction bases outside the gene matches: 5. This CDR3 is CAINSGGTADTQYF. DNA for the CDR3: TGTGCCATCAATAGCGGGGGGACCGCAGATACGCAGTATTTT.

The chain is built from TRBV27 and TRBJ2-1; TRBD2 matches 10 bases. The germline CDR1 and CDR2 sequences are MNHEY and SMNVEV (reference sequence). The CDR3 contains 14 residues. Trimming removed 9 bases from V and 3 bases from J; junction bases left unmatched: 5. The CDR3 region is CASLAGVGYNEQFF. The DNA for the CDR3 is TGTGCCAGTCTAGCGGGAGTCGGCTACAATGAGCAGTTCTTC.

The chain is built from TRBV4-3 and TRBJ1-6, with D perhaps TRBD1 (5 bases). Trimming left V 2 bases short and J 7 bases short, with 21 bases between. The germline V gene encodes CDR1 LGHNA and CDR2 YSLEER. This CDR3 spans 18 amino acids. CDR3 nucleotide sequence: TGCGCCAGCAGCCAAAACGTAGGGCAGGGCGGCGACAATTCACCCCTCCACTTT. Its translation: CASSQNVGQGGDNSPLHF.

The chain carries TRBV5-6 and TRBJ2-7, with 11 bases matching TRBD2. The length of the CDR3 is 15 residues. Germline V CDR1 and CDR2: SGHDT, YYEEEE. Losses at the gene ends were 0 bases for V and 2 bases for J; bases not matched to a gene: 1. CDR3 loop: CASSLGLAGTYEQYF. The CDR3 nucleotides read TGTGCCAGCAGCTTGGGACTAGCGGGGACCTACGAGCAGTACTTC.

The chain is built from TRBV4-3 and TRBJ1-2, with 10 bases fitting TRBD1. The CDR3 extends over 15 amino acids. In germline, CDR1 is LGHNA, CDR2 YSLEER. V lost 4 bases and J lost 5; bases outside the gene matches: 7. The CDR3 region is CASSPDGTGDYGYTF. In DNA, the CDR3 is TGCGCCAGCAGCCCTGACGGGACAGGGGATTATGGCTACACCTTC.

The V gene is TRBV4-3, the J gene TRBJ1-6; 7 nucleotides match TRBD1. CDR3 length: 18 amino acids. V lost 0 bases to trimming and J lost 7 bases; unmatched junction nucleotides: 12. The germline gives CDR1 LGHNA, CDR2 YSLEER. The CDR3: CASSQDLGTAPKNSPLHF. In nucleotides, the CDR3 is TGCGCCAGCAGCCAAGATCTGGGGACAGCCCCGAAGAATTCACCCCTCCACTTT.

The rearrangement links TRBV5-4 to TRBJ1-3; D is ambiguous. V lost 3 bases and J 0 bases, leaving 10 bases between the germline ends. The CDR3 is 15 amino acids. CDR1 is SGHNT and CDR2 is YYREEE in the germline V gene (reference sequence). The CDR3 region has the DNA TGTGCCAGCAGCTACTCAGACGTCTCTGGAAACACCATATATTTT. This translates into CASSYSDVSGNTIYF.

In its sample, this clone was seen a few times. The chain links TRBV7-9 to TRBJ2-3; D is unresolved. The CDR3 runs 15 residues. CDR1 is SEHNR, CDR2 FQNEAQ, per germline (reference sequence). V was pared by 5 bases and J by 5 bases, with 17 bases between. The CDR3 loop is CASSPPFIREDTQYF. The CDR3 region has the DNA TGTGCCAGCAGCCCCCCATTTATAAGGGAAGATACGCAGTATTTT.

The V call is TRBV2, the J call TRBJ1-1; 8 positions agree with TRBD1. Losses at the gene ends were 2 bases for V and 0 bases for J; bases not matched to a gene: 5. The CDR3 covers 16 residues. Germline V gene lookup returns CDR1 SNHLY and CDR2 FYNNEI. The chain's CDR3 is CASSERTGIMNTEAFF. DNA of the CDR3: TGTGCCAGCAGTGAAAGGACAGGGATTATGAACACTGAAGCTTTCTTT. Variable domain in full (rest from reference TRBV2 and TRBJ1-1): EPEVTQTPSHQVTQMGQEVILRCVPISNHLYFYWYRQILGQKVEFLVSFYNNEISEKSEIFDDQFSVERPDGSNFTLKIRSTKLEDSAMYFCASSERTGIMNTEAFFGQGTRLTVV.

The chain links TRBV5-1 to TRBJ2-7; D is perhaps TRBD1 (6 bases). The CDR3 loop spans 14 amino acids. Per the germline V gene, CDR1 is SGHRS and CDR2 is YFSETQ. V lost 2 bases and J lost 4, with 13 bases in between. The CDR3 loop is CASSLSGGLYEQYF. CDR3 bases: TGCGCCAGCAGCTTAAGTGGGGGCCTTTACGAGCAGTACTTC.

The chain recombines TRBV5-1 with TRBJ2-3; weak D call: TRBD1 (6 bases). This CDR3 is 14 amino acids long. V lost 0 bases and J lost 5, with 10 bases in between. CDR1 and CDR2 from the germline V gene are SGHRS and YFSETQ. CDR3 loop: CASSLEGRGDTQYF. The CDR3 DNA follows: TGCGCCAGCAGCTTGGAGGGCAGGGGAGATACGCAGTATTTT.

V is TRBV5-5 and J is TRBJ2-1, with 8 bases that match TRBD2. The junction had 3 bases not matched to a gene; V was cut back by 1 base and J by 0 bases. The CDR3 sequence is 16 residues long. In germline, CDR1 is SGHKS, CDR2 YYEKEE (reference sequence). CDR3 protein: CASSLLAGLSYNEQFF. The CDR3 coding sequence is TGTGCCAGCAGCTTGCTAGCGGGCCTCTCCTACAATGAGCAGTTCTTC.

The chain is built from TRBV18 and TRBJ2-1, with 7 bases aligning to TRBD2. With 8 bases clipped from V and 0 bases from J, the junction kept 10 bases outside the gene matches. The length of the CDR3 is 16 residues. Germline V CDR1 and CDR2: KGHSH, LQKENI. CDR3 sequence (DNA): TGTGCCAGCACAAGATGGGGGGGAAGCTCCTACAATGAGCAGTTCTTC. Translation: CASTRWGGSSYNEQFF.

J is TRBJ1-1 and V is TRBV6-5, with a weak D call TRBD1 (5 bases). Trimming took off 5 bases at V and 5 bases at J, with 18 bases between the two ends. Germline V gene lookup returns CDR1 MNHEY and CDR2 SVGAGI. The length of the CDR3 is 15 residues. As DNA, the CDR3 is TGTGCCAGCAGTCCACGGGACCGGAGGGAAACTGAAGCTTTCTTT. Translation: CASSPRDRRETEAFF.

V usage is TRBV11-2 and J usage is TRBJ2-1; possibly TRBD1 for D (7 bases). CDR1 and CDR2 (germline): SGHAT, FQNNGV. CDR3 length equals 13 residues. The V end was cut by 3 bases, the J end by 9 bases, with 12 bases between. The DNA of the CDR3 is TGTGCCAGCAGCTTCGACAGGGAGGTTGAGCAGTTCTTC. This translates into CASSFDREVEQFF.

The J gene is TRBJ1-1, the V gene TRBV15; 8 bases map to TRBD1. Germline CDR1 LNHNV, CDR2 YYDKDF (reference sequence). The ends lost 3 bases at V and 3 bases at J; junction bases unmatched: 0. The CDR3 totals 13 residues. CDR3 protein: CATSRTGDTEAFF. DNA of the CDR3: TGTGCCACCAGCAGGACAGGGGACACTGAAGCTTTCTTT.

The rearrangement uses TRBV9 and TRBJ2-2, with D perhaps matching TRBD1 or TRBD2 (5 bases each). The germline V gene encodes CDR1 SGDLS and CDR2 YYNGEE. The CDR3 length is 12 residues. V shed 5 bases and J shed 9 bases, with 11 bases lying between them. Here the CDR3 DNA reads TGTGCCAGCAGTGAGGGGACCAGGGAGCTGTTTTTT. This translates into CASSEGTRELFF.